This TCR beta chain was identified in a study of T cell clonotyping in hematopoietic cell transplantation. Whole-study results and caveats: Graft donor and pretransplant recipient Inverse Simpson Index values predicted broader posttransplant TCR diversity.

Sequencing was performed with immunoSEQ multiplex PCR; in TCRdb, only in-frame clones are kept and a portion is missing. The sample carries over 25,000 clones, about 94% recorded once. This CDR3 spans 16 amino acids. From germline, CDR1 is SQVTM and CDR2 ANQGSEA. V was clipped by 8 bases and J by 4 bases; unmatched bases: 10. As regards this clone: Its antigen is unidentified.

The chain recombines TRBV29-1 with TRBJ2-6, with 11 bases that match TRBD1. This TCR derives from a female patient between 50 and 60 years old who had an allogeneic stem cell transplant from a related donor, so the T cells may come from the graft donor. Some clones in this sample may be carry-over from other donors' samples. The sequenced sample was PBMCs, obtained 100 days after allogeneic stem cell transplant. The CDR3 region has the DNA TGCAGCACCGGGACAGGGGGACCTGGAGGGGCCAACGTCCTGACTTTC. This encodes CSTGTGGPGGANVLTF.